The 3 T cell receptor beta chains reported below all come from one sample, sequenced in a study of blood T cell repertoires in COVID-19. The protocol was immunoSEQ multiplex PCR, while the TCRdb copy is restricted to in-frame clones and leaves out a portion. In the table there are hundreds of thousands of clones, roughly 90% of which are singletons. Sequenced: peripheral blood. These receptors were collected from a woman aged 25 to 39 with COVID-19, enrolled during active disease.

This chain joins TRBV27 and TRBJ2-7; no reliable D call. Germline V gives CDR1 MNHEY, CDR2 SMNVEV (reference sequence). This CDR3 spans 14 amino acids. Trimming took off 0 bases at V and 1 base at J, with 7 bases between the two ends. For the CDR3, the DNA is TGTGCCAGCAGTTTATCCCATCGGTCCTACGAGCAGTACGTC. This encodes CASSLSHRSYEQYV.

The chain combines TRBV28 with TRBJ1-6; D unclear. This CDR3 spans 13 amino acids. Germline assignment: CDR1 MDHEN and CDR2 SYDVKM. The V and J ends lost 5 bases and 9 bases respectively, with 11 bases between them. The CDR3 reads CASSLGPVSPLHF. The CDR3 nucleotides read TGTGCCAGCAGTCTTGGCCCCGTTTCACCCCTCCACTTT.

V is TRBV6-5 and J is TRBJ1-4, with TRBD1 matching over 8 bases. CDR3 length: 15 residues. The germline CDR1 and CDR2 sequences are MNHEY and SVGAGI. The J segment lost 8 bases and the V segment lost 10 bases, leaving 15 bases of the junction unmatched. CDR3: CATSTGGGRGEKLFF. Written as DNA, the CDR3 is TGTGCCACCTCCACAGGGGGGGGGCGAGGAGAAAAACTGTTTTTT.